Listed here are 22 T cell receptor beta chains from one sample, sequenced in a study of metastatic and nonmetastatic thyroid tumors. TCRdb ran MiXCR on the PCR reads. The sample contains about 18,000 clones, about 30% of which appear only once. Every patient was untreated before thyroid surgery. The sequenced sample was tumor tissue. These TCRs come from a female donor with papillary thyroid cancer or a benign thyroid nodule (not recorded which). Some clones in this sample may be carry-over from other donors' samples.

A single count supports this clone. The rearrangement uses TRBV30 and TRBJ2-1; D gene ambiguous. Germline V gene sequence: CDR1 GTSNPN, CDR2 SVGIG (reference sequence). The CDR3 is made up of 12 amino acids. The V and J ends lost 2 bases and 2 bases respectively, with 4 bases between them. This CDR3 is CAWSSTYNEQFF. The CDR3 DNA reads TGTGCCTGGAGTTCGACCTACAATGAGCAGTTCTTC.

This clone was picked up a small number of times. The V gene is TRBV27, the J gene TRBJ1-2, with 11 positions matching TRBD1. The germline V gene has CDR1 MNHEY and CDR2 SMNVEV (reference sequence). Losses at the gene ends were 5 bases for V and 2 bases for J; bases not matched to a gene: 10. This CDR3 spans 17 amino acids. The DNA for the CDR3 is TGTGCCAGCAGTCCCCAAGGACAGGGGGCGCAGAACTATGGCTACACCTTC. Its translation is CASSPQGQGAQNYGYTF.

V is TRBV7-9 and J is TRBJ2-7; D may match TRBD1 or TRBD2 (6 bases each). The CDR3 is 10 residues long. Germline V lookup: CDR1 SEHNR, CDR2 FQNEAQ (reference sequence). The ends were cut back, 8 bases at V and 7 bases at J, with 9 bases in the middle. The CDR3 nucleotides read TGTGCCAGCGGAGGGGGGGAGCAGTACTTC. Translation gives CASGGGEQYF.

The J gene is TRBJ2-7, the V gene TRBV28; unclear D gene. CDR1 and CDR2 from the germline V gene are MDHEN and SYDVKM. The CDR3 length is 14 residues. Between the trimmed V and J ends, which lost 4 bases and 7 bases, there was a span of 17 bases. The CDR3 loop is CASSSSFRKREQYF. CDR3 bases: TGTGCCAGCAGTTCCTCCTTCAGGAAAAGGGAGCAGTACTTC.

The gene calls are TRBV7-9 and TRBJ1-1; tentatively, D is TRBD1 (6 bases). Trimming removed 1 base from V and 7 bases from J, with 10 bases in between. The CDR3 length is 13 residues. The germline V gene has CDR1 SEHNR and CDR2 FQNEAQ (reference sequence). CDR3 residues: CASSLGTVNEAFF. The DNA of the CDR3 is TGTGCCAGCAGCTTAGGGACAGTTAATGAAGCTTTCTTT.

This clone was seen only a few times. CDR3 protein: CASRGRRLGYTF. CDR3 nucleotides: TGTGCCAGCAGGGGACGCCGATTAGGCTACACCTTC. V usage is TRBV6-1 and J usage is TRBJ1-2, with TRBD1 as a possible D gene (5 bases). Germline CDR1 is MNHNS and CDR2 is SASEGT. This CDR3 spans 12 amino acids. Trimming left V 6 bases short and J 8 bases short, with 13 bases between.

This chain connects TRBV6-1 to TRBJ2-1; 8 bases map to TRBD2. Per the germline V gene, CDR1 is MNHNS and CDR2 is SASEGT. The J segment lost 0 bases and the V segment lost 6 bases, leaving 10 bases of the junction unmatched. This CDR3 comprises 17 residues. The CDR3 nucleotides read TGTGCCAGCAGCCGTTCTCTAGCGGGCGGCTCCTACAATGAGCAGTTCTTC. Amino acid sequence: CASSRSLAGGSYNEQFF.

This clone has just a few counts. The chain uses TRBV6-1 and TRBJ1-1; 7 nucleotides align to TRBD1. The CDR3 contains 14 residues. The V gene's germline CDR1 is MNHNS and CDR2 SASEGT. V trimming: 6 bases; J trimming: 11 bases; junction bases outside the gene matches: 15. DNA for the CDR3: TGTGCCAGCAGGGCGACAGGGTCGCTCAGTGGGGCTTTCTTT. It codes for CASRATGSLSGAFF.

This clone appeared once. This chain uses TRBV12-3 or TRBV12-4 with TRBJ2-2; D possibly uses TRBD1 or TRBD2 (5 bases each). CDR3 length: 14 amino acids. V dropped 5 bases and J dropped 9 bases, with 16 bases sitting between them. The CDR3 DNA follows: TGTGCCAGCAGTAGAGCTGACGGGGACCGGGAGCTGTTTTTT. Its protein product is CASSRADGDRELFF.

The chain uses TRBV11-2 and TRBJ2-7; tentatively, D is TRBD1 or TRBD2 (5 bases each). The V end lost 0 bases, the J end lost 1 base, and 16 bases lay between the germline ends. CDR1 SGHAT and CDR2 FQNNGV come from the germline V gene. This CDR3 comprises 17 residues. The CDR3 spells CASSLDNPGLSSYEQYF. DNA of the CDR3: TGTGCCAGCAGCTTAGATAACCCGGGGCTTTCATCCTACGAGCAGTACTTC. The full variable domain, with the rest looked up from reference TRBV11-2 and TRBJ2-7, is EAGVAQSPRYKIIEKRQSVAFWCNPISGHATLYWYQQILGQGPKLLIQFQNNGVVDDSQLPKDRFSAERLKGVDSTLKIQPAKLEDSAVYLCASSLDNPGLSSYEQYFGPGTRLTVT.

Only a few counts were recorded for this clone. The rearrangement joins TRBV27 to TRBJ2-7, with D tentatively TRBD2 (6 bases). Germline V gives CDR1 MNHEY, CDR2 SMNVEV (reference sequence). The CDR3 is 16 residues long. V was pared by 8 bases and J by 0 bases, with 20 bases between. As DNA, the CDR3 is TGTGCCAGCGACCTACGGGTAGCGGAACTCTCCTACGAGCAGTACTTC. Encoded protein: CASDLRVAELSYEQYF.

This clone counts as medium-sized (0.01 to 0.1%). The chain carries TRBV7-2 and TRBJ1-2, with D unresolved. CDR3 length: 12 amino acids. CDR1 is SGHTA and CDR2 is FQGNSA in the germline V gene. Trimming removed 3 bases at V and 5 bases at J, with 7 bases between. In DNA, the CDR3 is TGTGCCAGCAGCTTGACACATTATGGCTACACCTTC. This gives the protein CASSLTHYGYTF.

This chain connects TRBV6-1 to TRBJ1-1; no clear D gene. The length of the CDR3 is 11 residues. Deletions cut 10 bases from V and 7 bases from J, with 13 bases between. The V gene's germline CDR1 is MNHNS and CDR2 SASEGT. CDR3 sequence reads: CATDVEVEAFF. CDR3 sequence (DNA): TGTGCCACCGATGTGGAGGTTGAAGCTTTCTTT.

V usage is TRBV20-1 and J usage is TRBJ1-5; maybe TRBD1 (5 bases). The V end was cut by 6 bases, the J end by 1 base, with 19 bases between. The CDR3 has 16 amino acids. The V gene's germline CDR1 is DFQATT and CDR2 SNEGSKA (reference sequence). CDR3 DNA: TGCAGTGCCACCATCCCGGGGCTGTCGAGCAATCAGCCCCAGCATTTT. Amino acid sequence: CSATIPGLSSNQPQHF.

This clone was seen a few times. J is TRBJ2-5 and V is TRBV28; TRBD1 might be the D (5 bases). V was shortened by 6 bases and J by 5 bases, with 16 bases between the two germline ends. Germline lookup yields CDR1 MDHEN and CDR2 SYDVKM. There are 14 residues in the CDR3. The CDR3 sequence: CASSPKGVVETQYF. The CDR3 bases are TGTGCCAGCAGCCCAAAAGGGGTAGTTGAGACCCAGTACTTC.

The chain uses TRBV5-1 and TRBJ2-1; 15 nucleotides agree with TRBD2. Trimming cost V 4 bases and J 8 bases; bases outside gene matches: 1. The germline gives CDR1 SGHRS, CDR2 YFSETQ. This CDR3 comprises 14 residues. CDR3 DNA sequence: TGCGCCAGCAGCAGGACTAGCGGGGGGGATGAGCAGTTCTTC. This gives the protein CASSRTSGGDEQFF.

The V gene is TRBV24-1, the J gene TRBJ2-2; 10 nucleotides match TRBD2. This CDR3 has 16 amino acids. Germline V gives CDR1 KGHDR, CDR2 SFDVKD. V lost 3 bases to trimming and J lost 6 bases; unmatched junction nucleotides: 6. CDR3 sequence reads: CATSDPGTSASGELFF. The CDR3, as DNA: TGTGCCACCAGTGATCCCGGGACTAGCGCTTCCGGGGAGCTGTTTTTT.

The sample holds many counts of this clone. This chain's CDR3 is CASSVGQMSSGANVLTF. The CDR3 DNA sequence: TGTGCCAGCAGCGTGGGACAGATGAGCTCTGGGGCCAACGTCCTGACTTTC. This chain links TRBV5-4 with TRBJ2-6; 7 nucleotides agree with TRBD1. V lost 4 bases to trimming and J lost 0 bases; unmatched junction nucleotides: 7. This CDR3 region has 17 residues. CDR1 and CDR2 (germline): SGHNT, YYREEE (reference sequence).

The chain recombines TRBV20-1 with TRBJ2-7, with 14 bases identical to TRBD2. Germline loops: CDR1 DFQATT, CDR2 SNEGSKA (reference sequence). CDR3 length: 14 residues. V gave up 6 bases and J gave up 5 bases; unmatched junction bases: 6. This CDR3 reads CSAPRLAGGDEQYF. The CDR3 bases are TGCAGTGCGCCTAGACTAGCGGGAGGGGACGAGCAGTACTTC.

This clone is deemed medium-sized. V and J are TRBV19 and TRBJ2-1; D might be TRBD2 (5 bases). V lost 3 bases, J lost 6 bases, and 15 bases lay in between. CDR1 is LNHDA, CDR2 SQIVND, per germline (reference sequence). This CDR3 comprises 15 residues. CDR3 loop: CASSIPRGLANEQFF. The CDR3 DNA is TGTGCCAGTAGTATCCCCCGTGGACTCGCCAATGAGCAGTTCTTC.

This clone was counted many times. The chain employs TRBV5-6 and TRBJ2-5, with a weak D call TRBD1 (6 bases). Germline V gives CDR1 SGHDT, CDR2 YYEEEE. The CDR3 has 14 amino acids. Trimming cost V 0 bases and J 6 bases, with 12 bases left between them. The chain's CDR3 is CASSLDRGMKTQYF. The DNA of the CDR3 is TGTGCCAGCAGCTTGGATAGGGGGATGAAGACCCAGTACTTC. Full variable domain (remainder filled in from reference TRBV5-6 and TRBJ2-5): DAGVTQSPTHLIKTRGQQVTLRCSPKSGHDTVSWYQQALGQGPQFIFQYYEEEERQRGNFPDRFSGHQFPNYSSELNVNALLLGDSALYLCASSLDRGMKTQYFGPGTRLLVL.

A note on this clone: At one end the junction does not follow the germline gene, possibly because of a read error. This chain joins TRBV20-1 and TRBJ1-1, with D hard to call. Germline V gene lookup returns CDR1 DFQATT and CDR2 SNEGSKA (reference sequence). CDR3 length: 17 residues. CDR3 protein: CSAYPLKRRPVNTEAFF. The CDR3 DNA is TGCAGTGCCTACCCTCTGAAGCGCAGGCCGGTGAACACTGAAGCCTTCTTT.